The 8 T cell receptor beta chains in this list originate from one sample, sequenced in a study of response to subunit inactivated influenza vaccine. Each CDR3 protein is one row after TCRdb ran MiXCR on the RT-PCR reads. The table lists some 850,000 distinct CDR3 sequences, about 18% of them singletons. The sample was PBMCs from blood, taken 5 days after vaccination. These receptors came from a man between 45 and 60 years old who received an inactivated influenza vaccine.

V is TRBV7-9 and J is TRBJ2-3; the match to TRBD2 covers 11 bases. Losses at the gene ends were 5 bases for V and 5 bases for J; bases not matched to a gene: 12. This CDR3 spans 17 amino acids. Germline CDR1 is SEHNR and CDR2 is FQNEAQ (reference sequence). The CDR3 protein is CASSPSGRPPWEDTQYF. The CDR3 bases are TGTGCCAGCAGCCCTAGCGGGAGGCCCCCCTGGGAAGATACGCAGTATTTT.

This rearrangement joins TRBV12-3 or TRBV12-4 to TRBJ1-4, with 7 bases lining up with TRBD1. With V trimmed by 7 bases and J by 8 bases, 13 bases remained unmatched. CDR3 size: 15 residues. CDR3 DNA: TGTGCCAGCACCCCCCGACAGGGAATAGGGGAAAAACTGTTTTTT. It codes for CASTPRQGIGEKLFF.

The J gene is TRBJ2-1, the V gene TRBV15; 16 bases are a match to TRBD2. V shed 8 bases and J 0 bases; nucleotides not matched to a gene: 4. CDR3 length: 17 amino acids. Germline loops: CDR1 LNHNV, CDR2 YYDKDF (reference sequence). In DNA, the CDR3 is TGTGCCACCCGCGGGACTAGCGGGAGGGTCTCCTACAATGAGCAGTTCTTC. Translation: CATRGTSGRVSYNEQFF.

The genes are TRBV10-3 and TRBJ2-1; D may be TRBD2 (5 bases). Per the germline V gene, CDR1 is ENHRY and CDR2 is SYGVKD. V shed 2 bases and J shed 6 bases, with 8 bases lying between them. This CDR3 spans 13 amino acids. The CDR3 nucleotides read TGTGCCATCAGTGAGGGACTTGCCAATGAGCAGTTCTTC. The encoded protein is CAISEGLANEQFF.

This clonotype was seen ten or more times. Its ends do not fully match the called genes, so a read error is possible. The rearrangement links TRBV5-1 to TRBJ1-1; no firm D call. The V gene's germline CDR1 is SGHRS and CDR2 YFSETQ. The CDR3 has 13 residues. The CDR3 DNA sequence: TGTGCCAGCAGCTTAGAGGCAAACACTGAAGCTTTCTTT. Translated: CASSLEANTEAFF.

The chain uses TRBV7-9 and TRBJ2-5; D is uncertain. Trimming shortened V by 8 bases and J by 5 bases, and 15 bases separated the two germline ends. This CDR3 has 13 residues. Germline assignment: CDR1 SEHNR and CDR2 FQNEAQ (reference sequence). As DNA, the CDR3 is TGTGCCAGCGACCTCCGACAAGGGGAGACCCAGTACTTC. Translated: CASDLRQGETQYF.

This clonotype has ten or more counts. The rearrangement uses TRBV20-1 and TRBJ2-3; the D gene could be TRBD1 or TRBD2 (6 bases each). Trimming removed 3 bases from V and 0 bases from J, with 22 bases in between. Germline assignment: CDR1 DFQATT and CDR2 SNEGSKA (reference sequence). The CDR3 runs to 18 residues. For the CDR3, the DNA is TGCAGTGCTAGTAATTGGCTTGGGGGCGGGGACAGCACAGATACGCAGTATTTT. It codes for CSASNWLGGGDSTDTQYF.

This clonotype was recorded many times. As DNA, the CDR3 is TGTGCCAGCAGACAAAGACTAGCGCCTTACAATGAGCAGTTCTTC. It specifies CASRQRLAPYNEQFF. The rearrangement links TRBV4-2 to TRBJ2-1; the match to TRBD2 covers 8 bases. CDR3 size: 15 residues. Germline assignment: CDR1 LGHNA and CDR2 YNFKEQ. The junction had 8 bases not matched to a gene; V was cut back by 6 bases and J by 4 bases.